This TCR beta chain came from a study of T cell repertoires in cytomegalovirus infection. Across the whole study: Recently described HLA-C-restricted plus well-studied HLA-B-restricted CMV epitopes were used. Study-wide results and limits: There were HLA-C-restricted CMV-specific TCR beta clonotypes dominating the ex vivo response.

TCRdb ran MiXCR on the reads and lists one entry per CDR3 protein. The sample carries some 800,000 distinct CDR3 sequences, 30% to 35% recorded once. This clonotype has at least ten counts. Its matching antigen is unknown. The source material was cultured CD8+ T cells from PBMCs, sampled from culture after CMV antigen stimulation. The receptor was derived from a human donor in good health (CMV status not recorded). Some clones in this sample may be carry-over from other donors' samples.

The CDR3 spells CASSLGATGVTEAFF. The CDR3 region has the DNA TGTGCCAGCAGCTTAGGGGCGACAGGGGTCACTGAAGCTTTCTTT. The rearrangement uses TRBV7-9 and TRBJ1-1; 8 nucleotides match TRBD1. There are 15 residues in the CDR3. Trimming cost V 1 base and J 4 bases; bases outside gene matches: 5. CDR1 and CDR2 from the germline V gene are SEHNR and FQNEAQ (reference sequence). The variable domain in full, with the rest retrieved from reference TRBV7-9 and TRBJ1-1, is DTGVSQNPRHKITKRGQNVTFRCDPISEHNRLYWYRQTLGQGPEFLTYFQNEAQLEKSRLLSDRFSAERPKGSFSTLEIQRTEQGDSAMYLCASSLGATGVTEAFFGQGTRLTVV.